A selection of T cell receptor beta chains follows, all from one sample in a study of blood T cell repertoires in COVID-19. TCRdb keeps only in-frame clones here, not all; method: immunoSEQ multiplex PCR. The sample carries about 68,000 clones, approximately 80% recorded once. The sample was peripheral blood. The source of these receptors is an elderly man with acute or convalescent COVID-19. CDR3s include the opening cysteine and the closing phenylalanine or tryptophan. Each record gives: D gene, clone size, J gene, V gene, CDR3 DNA, CDR3 protein. A D gene is named only where the DNA matches it firmly. Size is omitted from some rows. Given values are once, few, many or a class for expanded clones.

TRBD2	NA	TRBJ2-1	TRBV19	TGTGCCAGTAGTATAACCCCTAGCGGGAGGGCCGGTGGTGAGCAGTTCTTC	CASSITPSGRAGGEQFF
NA	NA	TRBJ1-1	TRBV19	TGTGCCCTTAGTCTCCCGGGGGGGGGACTCGGGAACACTGAAGCTTTCTTT	CALSLPGGGLGNTEAFF
NA	NA	TRBJ2-5	TRBV9	TGTGCCAGCAGTCCGGGGGGCGCAATTTTCCCTCAGGAGGAGACCCAGTACTTC	CASSPGGAIFPQEETQYF
TRBD2	NA	TRBJ2-1	TRBV18	TGTGCCAGCTCACCACTCCCGGGCGGGGGGGATGAGCAGTTCTTC	CASSPLPGGGDEQFF
TRBD1	NA	TRBJ2-1	TRBV11-2	TGTGCCAGCAGCACCCAAGGACAGGGCGTAACCGGCAATGAGCAGTTCTTC	CASSTQGQGVTGNEQFF
NA	NA	TRBJ2-3	TRBV19	TGTGCCAGTGGTCACAGGATAGCAGATACGCAGTATTTT	CASGHRIADTQYF
NA	NA	TRBJ2-2	TRBV21-1	TGTGCCAGCAGCAAAGAAAACGGGGGAGAGGGCACCGGGGAGCTGTTTTTT	CASSKENGGEGTGELFF
NA	once	TRBJ1-5	TRBV6-1	TGTGCCAGCAGTGAGCGCGGGGGAAGCAATCAGCCCCAGCATTTT	CASSERGGSNQPQHF
TRBD1	NA	TRBJ1-1	TRBV6-2/TRBV6-3	TGTGCCAGCAGTTACTCAAACACAGGGGTAACTGAAGCTTTCTTT	CASSYSNTGVTEAFF
NA	NA	TRBJ2-7	TRBV7-3	TGTGCCAGCAGCTCCGCAGGGGTCTTCGAACCCTACGAGCAGTACTTC	CASSSAGVFEPYEQYF
NA	once	TRBJ2-5	TRBV6-5	TGTGCCAGCAGTTACTCGCTAGCGCGTTTCCAAGAGACCCAGTACTTC	CASSYSLARFQETQYF
NA	NA	TRBJ2-1	TRBV7-8	TGTGCCAGCAGCTTAAGTACAGTAAATGAGCAGTTCTTC	CASSLSTVNEQFF
NA	NA	TRBJ2-5	TRBV7-2	TGTGCCAGCAGCTTAAGAGGAGGGGAAGAGACCCAGTACTTC	CASSLRGGEETQYF
NA	NA	TRBJ2-4	TRBV7-2	TGTGCCAGCAGCTTAAACAGCCTTACGAACATTCAGTACTTC	CASSLNSLTNIQYF
NA	NA	TRBJ1-2	TRBV6-2/TRBV6-3	TGTGCCAGCAGTTACACCTTGGGCAACTATGGCTACACCTTC	CASSYTLGNYGYTF
NA	NA	TRBJ1-4	TRBV10-2	TGCGCCAGCAGTGAGTCGGGCAGGGGTAGGCAAAAACTGTTTTTT	CASSESGRGRQKLFF
TRBD2	once	TRBJ2-1	TRBV4-1	TGCGCCAGCAGCCAAAGTCTAGCGGGGGGACCATACAATGAGCAGTTCTTC	CASSQSLAGGPYNEQFF
TRBD1	NA	TRBJ1-1	TRBV4-3	TGCGCCAGCAGCCAAGTCCAGGGGGCTAGCACTGAAGCTTTCTTT	CASSQVQGASTEAFF
TRBD2	NA	TRBJ2-1	TRBV28	TGTGCCAGCAGTTTAAACGCCGGGACTAGCGGTCTAAATGAGCAGTTCTTC	CASSLNAGTSGLNEQFF
TRBD2	NA	TRBJ2-7	TRBV7-2	TGTGCCAGCAGCTTAGCGAATATGCAGCGGGGCAAGTACGAGCAGTACTTC	CASSLANMQRGKYEQYF
NA	NA	TRBJ1-5	TRBV27	TGTGCCAGCAGTTTTTATGCCCCTTTAGTTTCCAATCAGCCCCAGCATTTT	CASSFYAPLVSNQPQHF
NA	NA	TRBJ1-3	TRBV5-1	TGCGCCAGCAGCTTGGGGCCTGGAGGGGGAAACACCATATATTTT	CASSLGPGGGNTIYF
TRBD1	NA	TRBJ2-5	TRBV11-3	TGTGCCAGCAGCTTAGGGACAGGTTCGGCAGAGACCCAGTACTTC	CASSLGTGSAETQYF
NA	NA	TRBJ1-2	TRBV9	TGTGCCAGCAGCGTAAGTCAGGGCTATGGCTACACCTTC	CASSVSQGYGYTF
TRBD2	NA	TRBJ2-1	TRBV2	TGTGCCTCGACTAGCGGGGTTTACAATGAGCAGTTCTTC	CASTSGVYNEQFF
NA	once	TRBJ1-5	TRBV7-2	TGTGCCAGCAGCTTGGAGGGTTTTCAGCCCCAGCATTTT	CASSLEGFQPQHF
TRBD2	NA	TRBJ2-4	TRBV2	TGTGCCAGAACCGGGACTAGCGGAAACATTCAGTACTTC	CARTGTSGNIQYF
TRBD1	NA	TRBJ2-7	TRBV11-2	TGTGCCAGCAGCTTAGTTGGAGGAACAGGGGGCTACGAGCAGTACTTC	CASSLVGGTGGYEQYF
NA	NA	TRBJ1-5	TRBV12-3/TRBV12-4	TGTGCCAGCATGGTCAGGATGAATCAGCCCCAGCATTTT	CASMVRMNQPQHF
TRBD1	NA	TRBJ1-6	TRBV2	TGTGCCAGCAGTCCCGGGACAGCTAATTCACCCCTCCACTTT	CASSPGTANSPLHF
TRBD1	NA	TRBJ1-4	TRBV18	TGTGCCAGCTCACTACCCGGACAGGCTGAAAAACTGTTTTTT	CASSLPGQAEKLFF
TRBD1	NA	TRBJ2-3	TRBV6-4	TGTGCCAGCAGTGTGGAGACAGGGGGCGCAAATACGCAGTATTTT	CASSVETGGANTQYF
TRBD1	NA	TRBJ1-2	TRBV6-5	TGTGCCAGCAGCCTGGGACAGGGGATCGGCTATGGCTACACCTTC	CASSLGQGIGYGYTF
TRBD1	NA	TRBJ2-7	TRBV3-1/TRBV3-2	TGTGCCAGCAGCCAAGGACTCTATGGACAGGGGGTAGATCCCTACGAGCAGTACTTC	CASSQGLYGQGVDPYEQYF
TRBD2	NA	TRBJ2-1	TRBV4-1	TGCGCCAGCAGCCTCCTGACTAGCGGGAGTGGGGGTGAGCAGTTCTTC	CASSLLTSGSGGEQFF
NA	NA	TRBJ1-1	TRBV29-1	TGCAGCGTGGAGGTGAACACTGAAGCTTTCTTT	CSVEVNTEAFF
TRBD1	once	TRBJ1-2	TRBV28	TGTGCCAGCAGTTTAGTGGCGACAGGGGATGGCTACACCTTC	CASSLVATGDGYTF
NA	NA	TRBJ1-1	TRBV7-2	TGTGCCAGCAGCGAAAACAGGGCTGCGAACACTGAAGCTTTCTTT	CASSENRAANTEAFF
TRBD1	NA	TRBJ2-7	TRBV5-1	TGCGCCAGCAGCTTGAACCCGGGACAGGGTTACGAGCAGTACTTC	CASSLNPGQGYEQYF
TRBD1	few	TRBJ1-5	TRBV19	TGTGCCAGTGGTCGGGACAGGGCCATCAATCAGCCCCAGCATTTT	CASGRDRAINQPQHF
TRBD1	few	TRBJ2-6	TRBV27	TGTGCCAGCAGTTTATCTCGATTGGGACAGGGTGCCTCTGGGGCCAACGTCCTGACTTTC	CASSLSRLGQGASGANVLTF
NA	few	TRBJ2-4	TRBV6-2/TRBV6-3	TGTGCCAGCAGTGGCTACAGGGGGGGGGTAGCCAAAAACATTCAGTACTTC	CASSGYRGGVAKNIQYF
NA	NA	TRBJ1-6	TRBV10-3	TGTGCCATGGGGAGAGGAGATAATTCACCCCTCCACTTT	CAMGRGDNSPLHF
NA	NA	TRBJ2-7	TRBV6-5	TGTGCCAGCAGTTACTCCTCAGGGAACGAGCAGTACTTC	CASSYSSGNEQYF
NA	NA	TRBJ1-1	TRBV7-2	TGTGCCAGCAGCTTCGTTGTCACTGAAGCTTTCTTT	CASSFVVTEAFF
TRBD1	NA	TRBJ1-5	TRBV19	TGTGCCAGCGTGTCGACAGGGGGCGGGAGTCAGCCCCAGCATTTT	CASVSTGGGSQPQHF
NA	NA	TRBJ2-7	TRBV10-3	TGTGCCATCAGTGATATGACACCTAAGACCTACGAGCAGTACTTC	CAISDMTPKTYEQYF
TRBD2	NA	TRBJ2-1	TRBV10-3	TGTGCCATCAGTTCGACTAGCGGGGCCTACAATGAGCAGTTCTTC	CAISSTSGAYNEQFF
NA	NA	TRBJ2-2	TRBV11-2	TGTGCCAGCAGGGCCCGAGGACAAAAGGCCGGGGAGCTGTTTTTT	CASRARGQKAGELFF
NA	NA	TRBJ1-5	TRBV2	TGTGCCAGCAGTTCAGGGCAGGGCAATCAGCCCCAGCATTTT	CASSSGQGNQPQHF
NA	NA	TRBJ1-4	TRBV19	TGTGCCAGTAGCACGGTCGACAGTAAAGATGAAAAACTGTTTTTT	CASSTVDSKDEKLFF
NA	few	TRBJ2-7	TRBV28	TGTGCCAGCAGTAACGGGGGATCGATCTCCTACGAGCAGTACTTC	CASSNGGSISYEQYF
TRBD1	NA	TRBJ2-6	TRBV24-1	TGTGCCACCAGTGAACAAACAGGGGTCGGGGCCAACGTCCTGACTTTC	CATSEQTGVGANVLTF
NA	NA	TRBJ2-7	TRBV13	TGTGCCAGCAGCTTATTCTCCAGCGACGAGCAGTACTTC	CASSLFSSDEQYF
NA	NA	TRBJ2-3	TRBV4-1	TGCGCCAGCAGCCAAGAGCCGACAGGGAGGGATACGCAGTATTTT	CASSQEPTGRDTQYF
NA	NA	TRBJ2-3	TRBV18	TGTGCCAGCTCATCCAGGTCAGATACGCAGTATTTT	CASSSRSDTQYF
NA	once	TRBJ2-5	TRBV11-2	TGTGCCAGCAGCTTGGAGGGATCCCGTGCGAGGAGGGAGAAGACCCAGTACTTC	CASSLEGSRARREKTQYF